This record looks at one TCR beta chain sequence and its context. As yet, its antigen is unknown. These data come from a study of cytomegalovirus exposure and HLA in healthy donors. Findings and caveats of the study: A missense DCLRE1C variant was associated with V- and J-gene trimming of TCR beta chains in a later analysis, and an independent cohort replicated the association.

13 Jbeta primers and 60 Vbeta primers were used for the PCR. Sequencing used immunoSEQ multiplex PCR; TCRdb keeps in-frame clones, though not all of them. The table records about 140,000 clones, around four fifths of them present only once. This TCR was recovered from a woman aged 60-75 years in good health and CMV-seropositive. Material: PBMCs.

The CDR3 sequence: CAWSVNSRYEQYF. CDR3 bases: TGTGCCTGGAGTGTGAATAGTCGGTACGAGCAGTACTTC. The chain links TRBV30 to TRBJ2-7; D not resolved. Per germline, CDR1 GTSNPN and CDR2 SVGIG (reference sequence). The CDR3 sequence is 13 residues long. The V end was cut by 0 bases, the J end by 4 bases, with 10 bases between.